This TCR beta chain was identified during a study of early T cells in non-severe SARS-CoV-2 infection. As for the study in general: Chains were unpaired, as sequencing was done on bulk RNA from unsorted whole blood. Study conclusions and caveats: Matching against VDJdb likely underestimated virus-specific expansions, favoring anti-spike CD8.

With regard to this clonotype: The antigen is not known.

Germline assignment: CDR1 LGHDT and CDR2 YNNKEL (reference sequence). J gave up 6 bases and V 4 bases, and 10 bases lay outside the gene matches. The CDR3 contains 16 residues. Individual cDNA molecules received unique molecular identifiers during library preparation. TCRdb itself ran the 5' RACE reads through MiXCR, one entry per CDR3 protein. The sample carries about 55,000 distinct CDR3 sequences, 14% to 15% recorded once. The V call is TRBV3-1, the J call TRBJ2-3; TRBD2 matches at 10 bases. This receptor was taken from an adult who was a healthcare worker with PCR-confirmed SARS-CoV-2 infection or an uninfected control (not recorded which). Sequencing was performed on whole blood, taken at baseline. The DNA of the CDR3 is TGTGCCAGCAGCCGAAGGGGACTAGCGCTAGGCGATACGCAGTATTTT. Its protein is CASSRRGLALGDTQYF.